This T cell receptor beta chain was documented in a study of molecular identifiers for immune sequencing clone quantification. In the study overall: The replicate experiment used RNA from roughly 18,000 or 92,000 naive CD8 cells. This RNA was split into five aliquots, and four of them were sequenced.

Of note for this clonotype: The antigen remains unidentified.

The V and J ends lost 5 bases and 3 bases respectively, with 20 bases between them. There are 17 residues in the CDR3. Germline V gives CDR1 SGHTA, CDR2 FQGNSA. Preparation methods for the bulk TCR libraries were those previously described, with listed TCR primers. From the PCR reads, TCRdb called clonotypes with MiXCR, one entry per CDR3 protein. The sample has approximately 680,000 distinct CDR3 sequences; roughly 23% are singletons. Whole-study results and caveats: Spiked Jurkat TCR RNA equivalent to one cell was reportedly detectable in some 960,000 naive cells. In CMV-specific effectors, clones above 20 copies held over 98% of molecules; naive, under 1%.

The sample comprised naive CD8+ T cells from blood, with Jurkat cell RNA spiked in. Regarding subset: FACS-sorted CD8+CD4-CCR7+CD45RA+ naive T cells. The receptor comes from a human donor in good health. Some libraries in this study had Jurkat cell RNA spiked in. The chain joins TRBV7-2 to TRBJ2-1; no reliable D call. CDR3 sequence reads: CASSASTMVSYYNEQFF. For the CDR3, the DNA is TGTGCCAGCAGCGCAAGTACAATGGTGTCCTACTACAATGAGCAGTTCTTC. Full variable domain (missing parts from reference TRBV7-2 and TRBJ2-1): GAGVSQSPSNKVTEKGKDVELRCDPISGHTALYWYRQSLGQGLEFLIYFQGNSAPDKSGLPSDRFSAERTGGSVSTLTIQRTQQEDSAVYLCASSASTMVSYYNEQFFGPGTRLTVL.